The 20 T cell receptor beta chains below were found in one sample sequenced in a study of cytomegalovirus exposure and HLA in healthy donors. The PCR was carried out with 60 Vbeta primers and 13 Jbeta primers. Repertoires were generated with immunoSEQ multiplex PCR, while TCRdb's copy carries only in-frame clones and drops some. The sample lists 75,000 to 100,000 clones; about 80% were seen once. Sequencing was done on a sample of PBMCs. The receptors come from a man aged 25-40 years in good health and CMV-seronegative.

This clone occurred a few times. The V and J genes are TRBV5-6 and TRBJ2-5; the D gene is possibly TRBD1 (6 bases). The CDR3 has 13 amino acids. Deletions cut 0 bases from V and 4 bases from J, with 7 bases between. Germline-derived CDR1 and CDR2 are SGHDT and YYEEEE. CDR3: CASSLDRAETQYF. Here the CDR3 DNA reads TGTGCCAGCAGCTTGGACAGGGCAGAGACCCAGTACTTC.

The chain carries TRBV5-4 and TRBJ2-1, with D perhaps matching TRBD2 (5 bases). V lost 6 bases and J lost 7, with 14 bases in between. Per germline, CDR1 SGHNT and CDR2 YYREEE (reference sequence). This CDR3 comprises 13 residues. The CDR3 loop reads CASTGPQRNEQFF. CDR3 DNA: TGTGCCAGCACCGGACCCCAGCGGAATGAGCAGTTCTTC. Full variable domain (rest looked up from reference TRBV5-4 and TRBJ2-1): ETGVTQSPTHLIKTRGQQVTLRCSSQSGHNTVSWYQQALGQGPQFIFQYYREEENGRGNFPPRFSGLQFPNYSSELNVNALELDDSALYLCASTGPQRNEQFFGPGTRLTVL.

The J gene is TRBJ2-5, the V gene TRBV28; D may be TRBD2 (5 bases). The CDR3 is 14 residues long. The germline V gene encodes CDR1 MDHEN and CDR2 SYDVKM. Trimming cost V 4 bases and J 5 bases, with 14 bases left between them. The CDR3 coding sequence is TGTGCCAGCAGTTCAATTTCGCCGGGGGAGACCCAGTACTTC. Its translation is CASSSISPGETQYF.

The chain has TRBV6-4 and TRBJ1-4; D remains unclear. This CDR3 region has 15 residues. Deletions cut 0 bases from V and 4 bases from J, with 9 bases between. Germline V gives CDR1 MRHNA, CDR2 SNTAGT. CDR3 residues: CASSDSQPYNEKLFF. Here the CDR3 DNA reads TGTGCCAGCAGTGACTCTCAACCCTATAATGAAAAACTGTTTTTT.

In nucleotides, the CDR3 is TGTGCCAGCAGCTTAGCAGAAGGGCTAGCTAAAGAGCAGTACTTC. Encoded protein: CASSLAEGLAKEQYF. The rearrangement links TRBV7-9 to TRBJ2-7, with D possibly TRBD2 on 5 matching bases. The CDR3 totals 15 residues. V was trimmed by 0 bases and J by 7 bases, leaving 16 bases between them. The germline gives CDR1 SEHNR, CDR2 FQNEAQ (reference sequence).

The V call is TRBV7-8, the J call TRBJ2-7, with D possibly matching TRBD1 (6 bases). The germline V gene encodes CDR1 SGHVS and CDR2 FQNEAQ. CDR3 length: 16 residues. V lost 4 bases, J lost 3 bases, and 19 bases lay in between. CDR3 amino acids: CASSSPNRVKFYEQYF. CDR3 nucleotides: TGTGCCAGCAGCTCACCGAACAGGGTAAAGTTCTACGAGCAGTACTTC. Together with reference TRBV7-8 and TRBJ2-7, the CDR3 gives the full variable domain: GAGVSQSPRYKVAKRGQDVALRCDPISGHVSLFWYQQALGQGPEFLTYFQNEAQLDKSGLPSDRFFAERPEGSVSTLKIQRTQQEDSAVYLCASSSPNRVKFYEQYFGPGTRLTVT.

The chain couples TRBV12-5 to TRBJ2-1, with TRBD2 identical over 8 bases. Per germline, CDR1 LGHNT and CDR2 FRNRAP. J lost 5 bases, V lost 7 bases, and 10 bases had no gene match. The CDR3 sequence is 15 residues long. This CDR3 is CASAKAGARDNEQFF. CDR3 sequence (DNA): TGTGCTAGTGCCAAAGCGGGGGCGAGGGACAATGAGCAGTTCTTC.

V is TRBV15 and J is TRBJ2-6, with no clear D. The CDR3 length is 16 residues. From germline, CDR1 is LNHNV and CDR2 YYDKDF (reference sequence). With 0 bases removed from V and 0 bases from J, the gap between germline ends came to 6 bases. Here the CDR3 reads CATSRDGLSGANVLTF. The DNA of the CDR3 is TGTGCCACCAGCAGAGATGGGCTCTCTGGGGCCAACGTCCTGACTTTC.

This chain uses TRBV28 with TRBJ1-4, with 10 bases matching TRBD1. This CDR3 comprises 16 residues. The germline V gene encodes CDR1 MDHEN and CDR2 SYDVKM. V trimming: 7 bases; J trimming: 13 bases; junction bases outside the gene matches: 18. Here the CDR3 reads CASTTKTGQGSVILFF. The CDR3 coding sequence is TGTGCCAGCACAACCAAAACGGGACAGGGGTCGGTCATACTGTTTTTT.

V usage is TRBV2 and J usage is TRBJ2-1; 11 nucleotides match TRBD1. This CDR3 spans 14 amino acids. Germline V gene lookup returns CDR1 SNHLY and CDR2 FYNNEI. The J segment lost 3 bases and the V segment lost 11 bases, leaving 6 bases of the junction unmatched. CDR3 protein: CAGRTGGYYNEQFF. CDR3 sequence (DNA): TGTGCCGGCCGGACAGGGGGCTACTACAATGAGCAGTTCTTC.

DNA of the CDR3: TGCAGCGTTCGGGGGGGGCTTGGTGAAGCTTTCTTT. This translates into CSVRGGLGEAFF. The V gene is TRBV29-1, the J gene TRBJ1-1; perhaps TRBD1 as D (6 bases). V was clipped by 5 bases and J by 7 bases, with 14 bases between them. CDR3 length: 12 amino acids. CDR1 is SQVTM, CDR2 ANQGSEA, per germline.

The chain links TRBV19 to TRBJ1-2; D ambiguous. Trimming removed 4 bases at V and 7 bases at J, with 19 bases between. CDR1 is LNHDA, CDR2 SQIVND, per germline (reference sequence). The CDR3 is 15 amino acids. The CDR3 protein is CASSTQVFVYGGYTF. DNA of the CDR3: TGTGCCAGTAGTACTCAAGTGTTTGTTTACGGTGGCTACACCTTC.

The genes are TRBV7-3 and TRBJ1-1; D possibly corresponds to TRBD1 (6 bases). The CDR3 is 12 residues long. Trimming left V 3 bases short and J 4 bases short, with 6 bases between. Germline V gene lookup returns CDR1 SGHTA and CDR2 FQGTGA. CDR3 residues: CASSLGATEAFF. The CDR3 region has the DNA TGTGCCAGCAGCTTGGGGGCCACTGAAGCTTTCTTT.

The chain links TRBV19 to TRBJ2-3; TRBD1 matches 8 bases. Trimming removed 5 bases from V and 4 bases from J; junction bases left unmatched: 5. The length of the CDR3 is 14 residues. Germline V gene lookup returns CDR1 LNHDA and CDR2 SQIVND (reference sequence). The CDR3 bases are TGTGCCAGTAGTCGGACAGGGTGGCCAGATACGCAGTATTTT. Amino acid sequence: CASSRTGWPDTQYF.

V usage is TRBV6-5 and J usage is TRBJ2-1, with TRBD2 matching over 8 bases. CDR3 length: 14 amino acids. With V trimmed by 5 bases and J by 5 bases, 5 bases remained unmatched. Germline V gives CDR1 MNHEY, CDR2 SVGAGI. The CDR3 nucleotides read TGTGCCAGCAGTCTACTAGCGGTTGACAATGAGCAGTTCTTC. Protein product: CASSLLAVDNEQFF.

As for this clone: The junction and the germline gene differ at one end; a read error may be behind it. J is TRBJ1-2 and V is TRBV7-7, with D possibly being TRBD1 (5 bases). The germline V gene has CDR1 SSHAT and CDR2 FNYEAQ (reference sequence). The CDR3 is made up of 12 amino acids. This CDR3 reads CASILTVYGYTF. CDR3 nucleotide sequence: TGTGCTAGCATCCTGACAGTCTATGGCTACACCTTC.

The chain recombines TRBV10-2 with TRBJ2-1; 7 bases match TRBD1. This CDR3 has 15 amino acids. The V and J ends lost 5 bases and 1 base, in that order; junction bases with no gene match: 5. Germline V gene sequence: CDR1 WSHSY, CDR2 SAAADI. DNA for the CDR3: TGCGCCAGCAGTCCAGAACAGGGGTCCTACAATGAGCAGTTCTTC. Amino acid sequence: CASSPEQGSYNEQFF.

This sequence joins TRBV9 and TRBJ1-4; tentatively, D is TRBD1 (6 bases). Looked up from germline, CDR1 is SGDLS and CDR2 is YYNGEE. The V end lost 4 bases, the J end lost 3 bases, and 13 bases lay between the germline ends. The CDR3 extends over 15 amino acids. The CDR3 nucleotides read TGTGCCAGCAGCTTTGGACAGAAACCTAATGAAAAACTGTTTTTT. Protein product: CASSFGQKPNEKLFF.

The chain has TRBV6-1 and TRBJ1-5, with 9 positions matching TRBD1. There are 14 residues in the CDR3. With V trimmed by 6 bases and J by 5 bases, 5 bases remained unmatched. CDR1 is MNHNS and CDR2 is SASEGT in the germline V gene. The CDR3 spells CASRGTGFDQPQHF. Here the CDR3 DNA reads TGTGCCAGCAGAGGGACAGGGTTCGATCAGCCCCAGCATTTT.

This clone appeared a single time. The V and J genes are TRBV30 and TRBJ2-1, with TRBD2 matching 9 bases. The CDR3 is made up of 15 amino acids. Per germline, CDR1 GTSNPN and CDR2 SVGIG (reference sequence). J lost 9 bases, V lost 3 bases, and 12 bases had no gene match. CDR3 in amino acids: CAWSGLARGTGEQFF. For the CDR3, the DNA is TGTGCCTGGAGCGGACTAGCGAGAGGAACAGGTGAGCAGTTCTTC.